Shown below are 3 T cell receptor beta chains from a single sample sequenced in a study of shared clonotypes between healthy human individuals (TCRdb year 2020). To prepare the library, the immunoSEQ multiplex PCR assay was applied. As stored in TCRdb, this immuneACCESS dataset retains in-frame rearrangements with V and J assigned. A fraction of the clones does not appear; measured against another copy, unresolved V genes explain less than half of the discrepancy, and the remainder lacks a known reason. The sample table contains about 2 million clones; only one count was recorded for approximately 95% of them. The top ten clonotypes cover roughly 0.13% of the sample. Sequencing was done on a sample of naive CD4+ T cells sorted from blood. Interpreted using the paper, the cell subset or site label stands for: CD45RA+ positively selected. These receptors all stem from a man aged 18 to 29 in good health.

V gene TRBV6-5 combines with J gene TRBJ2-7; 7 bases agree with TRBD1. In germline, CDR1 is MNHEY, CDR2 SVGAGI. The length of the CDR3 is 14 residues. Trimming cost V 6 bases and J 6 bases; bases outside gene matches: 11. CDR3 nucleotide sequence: TGTGCCAGCAGATACACCCCACAGGGGCTCGAGCAGTACTTC. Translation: CASRYTPQGLEQYF.

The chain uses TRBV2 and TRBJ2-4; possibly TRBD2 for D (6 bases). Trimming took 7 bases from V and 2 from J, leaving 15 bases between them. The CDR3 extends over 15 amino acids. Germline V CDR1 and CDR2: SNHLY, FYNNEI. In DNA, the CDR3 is TGTGCCAGCACTTCCCAGGGAGGAACCAAAAACATTCAGTACTTC. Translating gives CASTSQGGTKNIQYF.

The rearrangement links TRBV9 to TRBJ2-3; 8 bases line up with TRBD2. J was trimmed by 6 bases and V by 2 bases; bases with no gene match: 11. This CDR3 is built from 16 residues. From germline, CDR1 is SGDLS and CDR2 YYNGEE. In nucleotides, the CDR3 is TGTGCCAGCAGCGTGGCGGGGGGCCACCCAAAGGATACGCAGTATTTT. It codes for CASSVAGGHPKDTQYF.